The present T cell receptor beta chain was sequenced within a study of cytomegalovirus exposure and HLA in healthy donors (dated by TCRdb to 2016 to 2017). Study-wide context: An earlier analysis of more than 550 of the donors reported around 280 Gb of sequence data and 117 million unique TCR beta sequences obtained from roughly 180 million T cells. Of the roughly 400 genotyped donors, over 80% were placed in the genetic ancestry cluster associated with self-reported Caucasian donors. A few DR-DQ haplotypes were treated as single units for association and clustering because of strong linkage in the cohort. To predict cytomegalovirus infection status, the study brought together high-throughput TCR immunosequencing, statistical association of individual TCRs with disease status, and machine learning. Both class I and class II loci were covered by HLA typing, at four-digit resolution. Rather than using new phenotypic data, the later analysis identified candidate immune exposures from TCR beta sequences and from how often those sequences occurred across donors. A later analysis re-analyzed previously published TCR beta repertoires from 650 to 800 donors and added high-resolution HLA genotyping to study TCR occurrence patterns. The study was designed to test whether signatures of past pathogen exposure could be identified by cataloging public T cell receptors. Besides the first cohort of hundreds of subjects, a separate validation cohort made up of 95 to 150 different subjects was used. Donor age, sex, ethnicity and CMV serostatus were compiled alongside the repertoire data. The number of typed donors differed by locus: about 620-630 for A, B, C, DRB1 and DQB1; 500 to 550 for DQA1; 606 for DPA1; and about 450 for DPB1. Using immunosequencing, the study profiled T cell repertoires from 640 or so subjects and related those repertoires to cytomegalovirus serostatus. Among around 400 genotyped donors of the cohort, an average of roughly 230,000 unique TCR beta nucleotide sequences was sequenced per donor, of which roughly 18% were non-productive. An earlier analysis of approximately 630 of the donors applied high-throughput TCR beta sequencing to assess whether each TCR beta V gene segment acted as functional or pseudogenic. Genome-wide SNP genotypes for about 65% of the roughly 670 donors were used in a later genetic analysis, which treated that subset as a discovery cohort. Every repertoire in the discovery cohort had been generated on one and the same sequencing platform. Roughly 300 gigabases of sequencing data and around 90 million unique TCR sequences made up an early release that covered approximately 700 HLA-typed donors.

Libraries were built with the immunoSEQ multiplex PCR assay. For the multiplex PCR, a mixture combining 60 forward primers for TCR Vbeta segments and 13 reverse primers for TCR Jbeta segments was used. The CDR3 region of rearranged TCR beta genes was amplified from genomic DNA with a multiplex PCR assay. The Illumina HiSeq System was used to sequence the amplified TCR beta libraries as 87-base-pair reads. The study's own analysis went as follows. Across the 500 to 750 repertoires, a later analysis counted tens of millions of unique TCR beta chains, some 11 million of which were shared by at least two donors. A nearest-neighbor algorithm error-corrected the raw reads and collapsed the reads into unique sequences, merging closely related sequences to remove PCR and sequencing errors. Alignment of CDR3 sequences to IMGT reference sequences was used to assign V, D and J gene segments. For a sequence to be retained, a match of at least six nucleotides was required to both a V gene segment and a J gene segment. Rearrangements were classified as productive when the CDR3 lacked stop codons and remained in frame with V and J, and all other rearrangements were classified as non-productive. CDR3 was defined according to IMGT convention as the region running from the second conserved V-encoded cysteine to the conserved J-encoded phenylalanine. In an earlier analysis of more than 550 of the donors, sequences lacking an unambiguous match to a single V gene segment were excluded. An earlier analysis of roughly 590 of the donors called V segments functional above 56.7% productive rearrangements and segregating when the between-donor standard deviation exceeded 5%. A statistical classification framework was built to diagnose cytomegalovirus status from the catalog of TCR beta chain sequences. V and J gene assignment, in a later analysis, came from comparing TCR nucleotide sequences with IMGT/GENE-DB human TR gene sequences. Using the TCRdist pipeline, a later analysis assigned CDR3 sequences along with most-parsimonious VDJ recombination scenarios. In a later analysis, every TCR beta chain was defined by the combination of its CDR3 amino acid sequence and its V-gene family, and reads without a unique V-gene family were dropped. As a way to deal with suspected cross-contamination and a sequencing artifact, a later analysis dropped 592 nucleotide sequences that were highly shared and had low generation probability. In a later analysis, a clonal expansion index for each public chain was calculated from normalized within-repertoire ranks of inferred template counts. A later analysis computed generation probabilities with a VDJ recombination model fitted to out-of-frame rearrangements, and checked the results against IGoR. A later analysis scored TCR-TCR, TCR-HLA and TCR-CMV co-occurrence with hypergeometric tests, applying a repertoire-size bias correction to TCR pairs. A later analysis estimated false discovery rates by permuting HLA or CMV assignments 20 times. A later analysis grouped co-occurring TCRs with DBSCAN, adding TCRdist sequence similarity when clustering within HLA-allele-positive subsets. Repertoires with fewer than 30,000 or more than 120,000 public chains were left out of co-occurrence clustering, as were a handful of repertoires with anomalous nucleotide sharing. The clones in this table, taken by TCRdb from immuneACCESS, are in-frame only. Not every clone is retained; where verified, under half of the shortfall comes from an unresolved V gene, and the cause of the rest is unknown. V and J calls and clone size follow that table, whereas D and trimming were derived from the DNA. The sample includes some 150,000 clones, with 82% observed a single time. The biggest ten clones account for 1.4% of the sample.

About this clone itself: Its target antigen remains unknown. No much larger clone is present one base from it, and per-base qualities are unavailable.

The germline V gene specifies SGHTA as CDR1 and FQGNSA as CDR2. Germline trimming amounts to 6 bases on V and 8 bases on J, with 9 as the count of junction bases outside the gene matches. The CDR3 goes from the cysteine to the phenylalanine over 14 residues. The retained sequence is limited to the CDR3, 42 bases, with the frame set at the first base. Study-wide findings and limitations: Because HLA typing was unavailable for some donors at each locus, only the typed subset was used in association tests. The cohort was sequenced for TCR beta chains only, and without alpha or paired-chain data the features that could be detected were limited. An association between a missense DCLRE1C variant and V-gene and J-gene trimming of TCR beta chains was found in a later genetic analysis and replicated in an independent cohort. Linkage disequilibrium might explain the correlated functional status among segregating V segments, but an unknown experimental factor could not be excluded. CMV serostatus was the only immune exposure information available for the cohort. Most TCR sequences were observed very rarely across donors, whereas some public TCRs were present in many individuals. According to a later analysis, most CMV-associated TCR beta chains appeared to be HLA-restricted, and the HLA associations seemed to be driven largely by CMV exposure. In a later analysis, TCR association rates were found to vary across HLA loci, with the most associated TCRs seen for DRB1 alleles and the fewest for HLA-C alleles. In a later analysis, several top co-occurrence clusters were reported to appear linked to parvovirus B19, influenza, CMV and Epstein-Barr virus. When HLA alleles, especially DR and DQ, strongly co-occurred, attributing TCR associations to individual alleles was difficult. Cytomegalovirus status was reported to be diagnosed by the classifier with high specificity and sensitivity in both the original and validation cohorts. In the study, about 150 TCR beta chains were listed as associated with cytomegalovirus. Compared with equally common non-associated chains, HLA-associated TCR beta chains in a later analysis were more clonally expanded and had lower generation probabilities. A further reported finding was that TCR beta sequences accurately predicted the HLA-A and HLA-B alleles for most subjects in the first cohort. Presence/absence analyses assumed roughly uniform sequencing depth across donors, an assumption that may not hold. The authors suggested that the approach could potentially be generalized to other disease states and immunological phenotypes. The sequencing pipeline was judged likely to have produced a cluster of highly shared sequence variants as a technical artifact. Because counts were too low, roughly 18 rarely observed V segments, including chromosome 9 orphons, were left out of the earlier analysis of 500 to 750 of the donors. In a later genetic analysis, fewer N-insertions in productive TCRs were reported among donors in an Asian-associated ancestry cluster than the roughly 670-donor mean. At a false discovery rate of 0.05, a later analysis linked about 17,000 TCR beta sequences to specific HLA alleles. Broadly in line with IMGT annotations, most TCR beta V segments showed up in productive rearrangements about 87% or about 30% of the time in an earlier analysis of 587 of the donors. In vitro tests confirmed that a few of the cytomegalovirus-associated TCR beta chains recognize cytomegalovirus antigens. Some IMGT-functional V segments, including TRBV6-2 and TRBV6-3, could not be distinguished by the 87-base-pair reads and were therefore excluded.

In total, over 600 healthy bone marrow donors made up the cohort. At the time of sampling, every cohort member was nominally healthy, though immune exposures that went unrecorded were likely present. The donor was CMV seropositive and was included in the group of 290 or so seropositive cohort members. Each donor provided a peripheral blood sample, and peripheral blood mononuclear cells were used for TCR beta sequencing. The Qiagen DNeasy Blood Extraction Kit was used to extract genomic DNA from the blood cell samples. In this chain, TRBV7-2 is recombined with TRBJ2-1, with 8 middle bases fitting TRBD2. Sequencing was carried out using PBMCs. The source of this sequence is a young man in good health and CMV-seropositive. In nucleotide form, the sequence is TGTGCCAGCAGAGTTTCCGGGAGGGCCGATGAGCAGTTCTTC. It translates as CASRVSGRADEQFF.